This section outlines one T cell receptor beta chain sequence together with its context. Its antigen remains unknown. This record belongs to a study of T-cell memory formation after mild COVID-19. Overall study: TCR clusters were mostly donor specific. Study observations and caveats: SARS-CoV-2 specificity of second-wave clones peaking day 37 was unconfirmed. Clones that shrank (day 15 to 85) were balanced CD4/CD8, whereas later expanders leaned CD4+.

Germline V gives CDR1 SEHNR, CDR2 FQNEAQ (reference sequence). The CDR3 loop spans 18 amino acids. V gave up 5 bases and J gave up 6 bases, with 27 bases separating them. After 5'RACE with constant-segment primers, TCR alpha and TCR beta cDNA libraries carrying sample barcodes and UMIs were obtained. MiXCR was run by TCRdb on the 5' RACE reads, yielding one entry per CDR3 protein. The repertoire has under 400,000 distinct CDR3 sequences, under 30% of them found once; the top ten carry approximately 12%. The clonotype was recovered from an adult woman who had mild COVID-19 (a few samples of this study predate the infection). Cell type and time point are not known. The sequencing sample was made of PBMCs or a T cell subset sorted from them (not recorded which). This rearrangement joins TRBV7-9 to TRBJ2-3, with D perhaps TRBD2 (6 bases). The CDR3: CASSLPEGLRETRDTQYF. DNA of the CDR3: TGTGCCAGCAGCCTCCCTGAGGGACTGAGGGAGACAAGGGATACGCAGTATTTT. The full variable domain, in which reference TRBV7-9 and TRBJ2-3 provide the parts outside the CDR3, is DTGVSQNPRHKITKRGQNVTFRCDPISEHNRLYWYRQTLGQGPEFLTYFQNEAQLEKSRLLSDRFSAERPKGSFSTLEIQRTEQGDSAMYLCASSLPEGLRETRDTQYFGPGTRLTVL.